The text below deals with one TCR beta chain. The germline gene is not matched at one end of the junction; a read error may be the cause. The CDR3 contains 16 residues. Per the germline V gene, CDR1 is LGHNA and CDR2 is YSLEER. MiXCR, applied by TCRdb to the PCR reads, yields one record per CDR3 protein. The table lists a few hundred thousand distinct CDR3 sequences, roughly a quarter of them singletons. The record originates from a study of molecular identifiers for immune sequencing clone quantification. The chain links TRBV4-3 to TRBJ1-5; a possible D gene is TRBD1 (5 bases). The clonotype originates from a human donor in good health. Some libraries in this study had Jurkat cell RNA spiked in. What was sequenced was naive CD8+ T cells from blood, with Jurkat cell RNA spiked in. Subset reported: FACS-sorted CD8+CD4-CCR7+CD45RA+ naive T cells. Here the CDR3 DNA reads TGCGCCAGCAGCCAAGGCCTAGGGGCTAGCCATCAGCCCCAGCATTTT. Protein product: CASSQGLGASHQPQHF.